The 15 T cell receptor beta chains reported below all come from one sample, sequenced in a study of identical twins (TCRdb year 2016). The method behind the library was 5' RACE. These reads were obtained on an Illumina HiSeq 2000. The public reads were run again by TCRdb, first through fastp at Q25 and then through MiXCR, and only productive beta chains were kept. Under each unique CDR3 protein, matching rows form one entry showing the most common genes and DNA. The table for this sample lists hundreds of thousands of distinct CDR3 sequences; around 15% of them were counted only once. The top ten hold approximately 10% of the sample. Sequences were obtained from memory (CD45RO+) T cells sorted from blood. The label giving this sample's cell subset or site can be read as: CD45RO+ enriched T cells. These receptors all come from a woman in her late teens or twenties in good health.

The chain is built from TRBV3-1 and TRBJ1-2; 8 bases map to TRBD1. The germline CDR1 and CDR2 sequences are LGHDT and YNNKEL (reference sequence). This CDR3 has 16 residues. The V gene end was trimmed by 3 bases and the J gene end by 3 bases; junction bases not matched to a gene: 9. The chain's CDR3 is CASSQGQDLWDYGYTF. The DNA for the CDR3 is TGTGCCAGCAGCCAGGGACAGGATCTATGGGACTATGGCTACACCTTC.

The table lists this clonotype with many counts. The chain couples TRBV5-1 to TRBJ2-1; tentatively, D is TRBD2 (5 bases). Trimming shortened V by 5 bases and J by 3 bases, and 15 bases separated the two germline ends. The CDR3 is 15 residues long. From germline, CDR1 is SGHRS and CDR2 YFSETQ. CDR3 bases: TGCGCCAGCAGTCCCGGGGATCGAGACTACAATGAGCAGTTCTTC. Amino acid sequence: CASSPGDRDYNEQFF.

This chain connects TRBV7-9 to TRBJ2-7; TRBD1 might be the D (5 bases). Deletions cut 1 base from V and 3 bases from J, with 16 bases between. CDR3 size: 16 residues. The V gene's germline CDR1 is SEHNR and CDR2 FQNEAQ (reference sequence). CDR3 DNA sequence: TGTGCCAGCAGCTTAGGGGATCGGGTGACAGTCTACGAGCAGTACTTC. Amino acids: CASSLGDRVTVYEQYF.

The rearrangement joins TRBV9 to TRBJ2-7; the match to TRBD1 covers 7 bases. The CDR3 covers 10 residues. From germline, CDR1 is SGDLS and CDR2 YYNGEE. Trimming at V came to 8 bases and at J to 5 bases, leaving 1 base not matched to a gene. CDR3 loop: CARGGHEQYF. CDR3 nucleotides: TGTGCCAGAGGGGGCCACGAGCAGTACTTC.

This clonotype has just a few counts. This rearrangement joins TRBV7-2 to TRBJ1-1; no clear D. In germline, CDR1 is SGHTA, CDR2 FQGNSA. Trimming cost V 5 bases and J 0 bases, with 13 bases left between them. This CDR3 is built from 15 residues. CDR3 in amino acids: CASSQDPLLNTEAFF. The CDR3 DNA sequence: TGTGCCAGCAGCCAAGACCCCTTATTGAACACTGAAGCTTTCTTT.

The chain joins TRBV27 to TRBJ2-3; TRBD1 matches at 12 bases. The CDR3 spans 17 residues. V shed 2 bases, J shed 3 bases, and the junction held 6 bases outside the gene matches. CDR1 MNHEY and CDR2 SMNVEV come from the germline V gene (reference sequence). The CDR3 DNA sequence: TGTGCCAGCAGTTTACGGGGACAGGGGGCGGGAACAGATACGCAGTATTTT. This codes for CASSLRGQGAGTDTQYF.

This clonotype has a count of ten or more. This chain uses TRBV29-1 with TRBJ1-2; TRBD1 is a possible D gene (5 bases). Trimming took 6 bases from V and 4 from J, leaving 18 bases between them. The CDR3 is 14 amino acids. The germline V gene encodes CDR1 SQVTM and CDR2 ANQGSEA. The CDR3 loop reads CSVPNPGTFYGYTF. The CDR3 coding sequence is TGCAGCGTCCCGAATCCCGGGACGTTCTATGGCTACACCTTC.

The chain links TRBV12-3 or TRBV12-4 to TRBJ2-3, with a possible D match to TRBD2 (6 bases). The CDR3 sequence is 13 residues long. V gave up 7 bases and J gave up 1 base, with 9 bases separating them. Here the CDR3 DNA reads TGTGCCAGCAAGGCTAGCGGCACAGATACGCAGTATTTT. Translation gives CASKASGTDTQYF.

The rearrangement joins TRBV10-1 to TRBJ2-1; 8 nucleotides align to TRBD2. There are 15 residues in the CDR3. Germline CDR1 is WNHNN and CDR2 is SYGVQD (reference sequence). Trimming took 2 bases from V and 7 from J; bases not matched to a gene: 7. CDR3 amino acids: CASSEGAGVGNEQFF. The DNA of the CDR3 is TGCGCCAGCAGTGAGGGAGCGGGAGTGGGTAATGAGCAGTTCTTC.

V gene TRBV29-1 combines with J gene TRBJ1-1, with D possibly matching TRBD1 (6 bases). Germline CDR1 SQVTM, CDR2 ANQGSEA. The CDR3 consists of 16 residues. The V gene lost 4 bases and the J gene lost 6 bases, with 24 bases spanning the gap. The CDR3 bases are TGCAGCGTTGTAAGGGGGGCTCAAAGGGTCAACGCTGAAGCTTTCTTT. Translation: CSVVRGAQRVNAEAFF.

This chain links TRBV20-1 with TRBJ1-2; TRBD1 matches at 9 bases. J was trimmed by 1 base and V by 6 bases; bases with no gene match: 3. Germline V gives CDR1 DFQATT, CDR2 SNEGSKA (reference sequence). This CDR3 spans 13 amino acids. This CDR3 reads CSAATGGNYGYTF. The CDR3 DNA reads TGCAGTGCGGCGACAGGGGGTAACTATGGCTACACCTTC.

This clonotype was seen more than once but under ten times. A junction boundary mismatches the germline segment, possibly from a read error. The chain couples TRBV7-8 to TRBJ2-7; 9 nucleotides align to TRBD2. CDR3 length: 16 amino acids. CDR1 is SGHVS, CDR2 FQNEAQ, per germline. The CDR3 coding sequence is TGTGCCAGCAGATTAGGGCTAGCGGGGTCGACCTACGAGCAGTACTTC. Its translation is CASRLGLAGSTYEQYF. The full variable domain, completed using reference TRBV7-8 and TRBJ2-7, is GAGVSQSPRYKVAKRGQDVALRCDPISGHVSLFWYQQALGQGPEFLTYFQNEAQLDKSGLPSDRFFAERPEGSVSTLKIQRTQQEDSAVYLCASRLGLAGSTYEQYFGPGTRLTVT.

The chain uses TRBV11-2 and TRBJ2-1, with D perhaps assigned TRBD1 or TRBD2 (7 bases each). Germline loops: CDR1 SGHAT, CDR2 FQNNGV. Trimming took off 5 bases at V and 3 bases at J, with 23 bases between the two ends. CDR3 length equals 18 residues. CDR3 bases: TGTGCCAGCAGCCCTAGGGGGCCCATCACTAGCGTCTACAATGAGCAGTTCTTC. This sequence encodes CASSPRGPITSVYNEQFF.

The genes are TRBV7-8 and TRBJ2-1; D ambiguous. The CDR3 has 15 amino acids. Germline V gene lookup returns CDR1 SGHVS and CDR2 FQNEAQ. Trimming left V 1 base short and J 0 bases short, with 7 bases between. CDR3 residues: CASSLGQLSYNEQFF. Here the CDR3 DNA reads TGTGCCAGCAGCTTAGGGCAGCTCTCCTACAATGAGCAGTTCTTC.

This clonotype was seen many times. The genes are TRBV20-1 and TRBJ1-5, with D unclear. The length of the CDR3 is 12 residues. Germline CDR1 and CDR2: DFQATT and SNEGSKA (reference sequence). V was trimmed by 0 bases and J by 2 bases, leaving 2 bases between them. Written as DNA, the CDR3 is TGCAGTGCTAGAGACGGCAATCAGCCCCAGCATTTT. Translation: CSARDGNQPQHF.